These T cell receptor beta chains were read from a single sample in a study of T cell changes during pregnancy in multiple sclerosis. The method was immunoSEQ multiplex PCR; TCRdb's version includes in-frame clones alone and lacks a portion of them. Among tens of thousands of clones listed, 90% were seen once. The material was CD4+ T cells from peripheral blood mononuclear cells, obtained in the second trimester of pregnancy. The source is a female donor in good health, enrolled as a control in a pregnancy study. Both conserved end residues are part of each CDR3. A D gene is named only where the DNA matches it firmly. Some rows have no size entry. The others give once, few or many, or a class for an expanded clone.

V gene: TRBV9
J gene: TRBJ2-3
clone size: .
D gene: .
CDR3 DNA: TGTGCCAGCAGCGTACGGGTGAGCACAGATACGCAGTATTTT
CDR3 protein: CASSVRVSTDTQYF

V gene: TRBV30
J gene: TRBJ1-5
clone size: .
D gene: .
CDR3 DNA: TGTGCCTGGAGTCTCGACACGGTAGGTCAGCCCCAGCATTTT
CDR3 protein: CAWSLDTVGQPQHF

V gene: TRBV6-5
J gene: TRBJ2-7
clone size: .
D gene: TRBD2
CDR3 DNA: TGTGCCAGCAGTTTGACTAGCGGGATCTACGAGCAGTACTTC
CDR3 protein: CASSLTSGIYEQYF

V gene: TRBV2
J gene: TRBJ2-2
clone size: .
D gene: .
CDR3 DNA: TGTGCCAGCAGTGAACAGACAGTATCCACCGGGGAGCTGTTTTTT
CDR3 protein: CASSEQTVSTGELFF

V gene: TRBV20-1
J gene: TRBJ2-3
clone size: .
D gene: TRBD1
CDR3 DNA: TGCAGTGCTGAAGACAGGGAGACGCAGTATTTT
CDR3 protein: CSAEDRETQYF

V gene: TRBV19
J gene: TRBJ1-5
clone size: .
D gene: TRBD1
CDR3 DNA: TGTGCCAGTGGAAAACAGGGGGAACAACAGCCCCAGCATTTT
CDR3 protein: CASGKQGEQQPQHF

V gene: TRBV5-1
J gene: TRBJ2-3
clone size: .
D gene: .
CDR3 DNA: TGCGCCAGCAGCTGGGGGGAGACAGATACGCAGTATTTT
CDR3 protein: CASSWGETDTQYF

V gene: TRBV6-1
J gene: TRBJ1-3
clone size: .
D gene: .
CDR3 DNA: TGTGCCAGCATCCGACAGAGCGTGTCTGGAAACACCATATATTTT
CDR3 protein: CASIRQSVSGNTIYF

V gene: TRBV28
J gene: TRBJ2-7
clone size: .
D gene: .
CDR3 DNA: TGTGCCAGCAGTTTACCCAACGAGCAGTACTTC
CDR3 protein: CASSLPNEQYF

V gene: TRBV5-6
J gene: TRBJ1-6
clone size: .
D gene: .
CDR3 DNA: TGTGCCAGCAGCTTGGCCGGGAATTCACCCCTCCACTTT
CDR3 protein: CASSLAGNSPLHF

V gene: TRBV18
J gene: TRBJ2-7
clone size: .
D gene: TRBD2
CDR3 DNA: TGTGCCAGCTCACCACCAGCGGGAGGGCCGGTAAACGAGCAGTACTTC
CDR3 protein: CASSPPAGGPVNEQYF

V gene: TRBV29-1
J gene: TRBJ2-3
clone size: once
D gene: TRBD1
CDR3 DNA: TGCAGCGTCGGGACAGGGCTATACACAGATACGCAGTATTTT
CDR3 protein: CSVGTGLYTDTQYF

V gene: TRBV30
J gene: TRBJ2-3
clone size: .
D gene: TRBD1
CDR3 DNA: TGTGCCTGGAAAGGGGACAGGGCTAGCACAGATACGCAGTATTTT
CDR3 protein: CAWKGDRASTDTQYF

V gene: TRBV6-5
J gene: TRBJ1-1
clone size: .
D gene: .
CDR3 DNA: TGTGCCAGCAGGTCGGGGGGACCGTCTGAAGCTTTCTTT
CDR3 protein: CASRSGGPSEAFF

V gene: TRBV19
J gene: TRBJ1-4
clone size: .
D gene: TRBD1
CDR3 DNA: TGTGCCAGTACTGACAGGGGGGCTAATGAAAAACTGTTTTTT
CDR3 protein: CASTDRGANEKLFF

V gene: TRBV19
J gene: TRBJ2-5
clone size: .
D gene: .
CDR3 DNA: TGTGCCAGTAGTATTCTCGGGACTCAAGAGACCCAGTACTTC
CDR3 protein: CASSILGTQETQYF

V gene: TRBV12-5
J gene: TRBJ2-7
clone size: .
D gene: TRBD2
CDR3 DNA: TGTGCTAGTGGTCGGACTAGCGGGGGGAGCTTGTACGAGCAGTACTTC
CDR3 protein: CASGRTSGGSLYEQYF

V gene: TRBV6-6
J gene: TRBJ2-7
clone size: .
D gene: TRBD1
CDR3 DNA: TGTGCCAGCAGTACAAAGGGGGCTACCTACGAGCAGTACTTC
CDR3 protein: CASSTKGATYEQYF

V gene: TRBV29-1
J gene: TRBJ2-7
clone size: .
D gene: TRBD1
CDR3 DNA: TGCAGCGGAGGACAGGGGATCTCCTACGAGCAGTACTTC
CDR3 protein: CSGGQGISYEQYF

V gene: TRBV9
J gene: TRBJ2-3
clone size: .
D gene: TRBD2
CDR3 DNA: TGTGCCAGCAGAGGAAGGACTAGCGGTACTAGCACAGATACGCAGTATTTT
CDR3 protein: CASRGRTSGTSTDTQYF

V gene: TRBV4-3
J gene: TRBJ2-6
clone size: .
D gene: TRBD2
CDR3 DNA: TGCGCCAGCAGCCAAGAGGCTAGCGGGTCTGGGGCCAACGTCCTGACTTTC
CDR3 protein: CASSQEASGSGANVLTF

V gene: TRBV10-2
J gene: TRBJ2-7
clone size: .
D gene: TRBD2
CDR3 DNA: TGCGCCAGCAGGGAGGGACTAGCGGGTTCCTACGAGCAGTACTTC
CDR3 protein: CASREGLAGSYEQYF

V gene: TRBV7-9
J gene: TRBJ1-2
clone size: .
D gene: .
CDR3 DNA: TGTGCCAGCAGCCGGGCGGGGCAGGAGATGGGCTATGGCTACACCTTC
CDR3 protein: CASSRAGQEMGYGYTF

V gene: TRBV2
J gene: TRBJ2-3
clone size: .
D gene: .
CDR3 DNA: TGTGCCAGCAGTGAAGGTCTATTGGGCACAGATACGCAGTATTTT
CDR3 protein: CASSEGLLGTDTQYF

V gene: TRBV5-6
J gene: TRBJ2-3
clone size: .
D gene: TRBD2
CDR3 DNA: TGTGCCAGCAGCGGGGGACTAGCGGGGGGGTCGGTTACGCAGTATTTT
CDR3 protein: CASSGGLAGGSVTQYF

V gene: TRBV18
J gene: TRBJ2-5
clone size: .
D gene: .
CDR3 DNA: TGTGCCAGCTCACCTCAGACGGGGAGGACGGAGACCCAGTACTTC
CDR3 protein: CASSPQTGRTETQYF

V gene: TRBV5-1
J gene: TRBJ2-7
clone size: .
D gene: TRBD1
CDR3 DNA: TGCGCCAGCAGCTCGGGACAGCTCGCCGGGCCTTACGAGCAGTACTTC
CDR3 protein: CASSSGQLAGPYEQYF

V gene: TRBV29-1
J gene: TRBJ2-1
clone size: once
D gene: .
CDR3 DNA: TGCAGCGTTGAGACATATAATGAGCAGTTCTTC
CDR3 protein: CSVETYNEQFF

V gene: TRBV27
J gene: TRBJ2-2
clone size: once
D gene: TRBD1
CDR3 DNA: TGTGCCAGCAGTTTATCGGACAGGATAAACACCGGGGAGCTGTTTTTT
CDR3 protein: CASSLSDRINTGELFF

V gene: TRBV5-4
J gene: TRBJ2-1
clone size: .
D gene: TRBD2
CDR3 DNA: TGTGCCAGCAGCATGGATAGGACTAGCGGGAGCTATGAGCAGTTCTTC
CDR3 protein: CASSMDRTSGSYEQFF

V gene: TRBV19
J gene: TRBJ1-2
clone size: .
D gene: .
CDR3 DNA: TGTGCCAGTAGCCAACAGGTCCTAGCTAACTATGGCTACACCTTC
CDR3 protein: CASSQQVLANYGYTF

V gene: TRBV7-2
J gene: TRBJ2-3
clone size: once
D gene: TRBD2
CDR3 DNA: TGTGCCAGCAGCTTAGCGGTGCGGGGGGGCACAGATACGCAGTATTTT
CDR3 protein: CASSLAVRGGTDTQYF

V gene: TRBV25-1
J gene: TRBJ1-1
clone size: .
D gene: TRBD1
CDR3 DNA: TGTGCCAGCAGTGTAGGCGGACAGGGGAGGAAATGGCCTGAAGCTTTCTTT
CDR3 protein: CASSVGGQGRKWPEAFF

V gene: TRBV11-3
J gene: TRBJ2-7
clone size: medium-sized
D gene: TRBD2
CDR3 DNA: TGTGCCAGCAGCCCGGGCGGGGGGGACTCCTACGAGCAGTACTTC
CDR3 protein: CASSPGGGDSYEQYF

V gene: TRBV11-1
J gene: TRBJ2-3
clone size: .
D gene: TRBD1
CDR3 DNA: TGTGCCAGCAGCTCGGGACAGTCAGCGGGCACAGATACGCAGTATTTT
CDR3 protein: CASSSGQSAGTDTQYF

V gene: TRBV5-1
J gene: TRBJ2-5
clone size: .
D gene: TRBD2
CDR3 DNA: TGCGCCAGCAGCTGGACTAGTCAAGAGACCCAGTACTTC
CDR3 protein: CASSWTSQETQYF

V gene: TRBV14
J gene: TRBJ2-7
clone size: .
D gene: TRBD1
CDR3 DNA: TGTGCCAGCAGGGGACAGGCCTCCGCCTACGAGCAGTACTTC
CDR3 protein: CASRGQASAYEQYF

V gene: TRBV2
J gene: TRBJ1-1
clone size: .
D gene: .
CDR3 DNA: TGTGCCAGCAGTGATCCTGCGGGAAGAATGAACACTGAAGCTTTCTTT
CDR3 protein: CASSDPAGRMNTEAFF

V gene: TRBV11-3
J gene: TRBJ2-1
clone size: .
D gene: TRBD2
CDR3 DNA: TGTGCCAGCAGCTCGGGACTAGCGGGAGGCTCCTACAATGAGCAGTTCTTC
CDR3 protein: CASSSGLAGGSYNEQFF

V gene: TRBV21-1
J gene: TRBJ1-5
clone size: .
D gene: .
CDR3 DNA: TGTGCCAGCATCGACAGGGTGGGCAATCAGCCCCAGCATTTT
CDR3 protein: CASIDRVGNQPQHF

V gene: TRBV30
J gene: TRBJ2-2
clone size: few
D gene: TRBD2
CDR3 DNA: TGTGCCTCACTAGCGGATAACACCGGGGAGCTGTTTTTT
CDR3 protein: CASLADNTGELFF

V gene: TRBV6-4
J gene: TRBJ1-5
clone size: .
D gene: .
CDR3 DNA: TGTGCCATCCCCGGACAGCCGTATCAGCCCCAGCATTTT
CDR3 protein: CAIPGQPYQPQHF

V gene: TRBV4-1
J gene: TRBJ2-7
clone size: .
D gene: TRBD1
CDR3 DNA: TGCGCCAGCAGCCAACCAGGACAGGGCAACGAGCAGTACTTC
CDR3 protein: CASSQPGQGNEQYF

V gene: TRBV12-2
J gene: TRBJ2-2
clone size: .
D gene: .
CDR3 DNA: TGTGCAAGTCGCTTAGTGGGTAGCGGGGGCCAGAACACCGGGGAGCTGTTTTTT
CDR3 protein: CASRLVGSGGQNTGELFF

V gene: TRBV5-4
J gene: TRBJ2-5
clone size: .
D gene: TRBD2
CDR3 DNA: TGTGCCAGCAGCTTGGGACTAGCGGAGCAAGAGACCCAGTACTTC
CDR3 protein: CASSLGLAEQETQYF

V gene: TRBV11-3
J gene: TRBJ2-6
clone size: .
D gene: TRBD1
CDR3 DNA: TGTGCCAGCAGCACACGGAGGACAGGGTGGGGGGCTGGGGCCAACGTCCTGACTTTC
CDR3 protein: CASSTRRTGWGAGANVLTF

V gene: TRBV13
J gene: TRBJ2-3
clone size: .
D gene: .
CDR3 DNA: TGTGCCAGCAGCTTTCGCGGGACGAGTTCAGATACGCAGTATTTT
CDR3 protein: CASSFRGTSSDTQYF

V gene: TRBV5-4
J gene: TRBJ2-3
clone size: .
D gene: .
CDR3 DNA: TGTGCCAGCAGCCTGGATAGCGACACAGATACGCAGTATTTT
CDR3 protein: CASSLDSDTDTQYF

V gene: TRBV7-2
J gene: TRBJ1-5
clone size: .
D gene: .
CDR3 DNA: TGTGCCAGCAGCTTCGCCCAGAATAGCAATCAGCCCCAGCATTTT
CDR3 protein: CASSFAQNSNQPQHF

V gene: TRBV5-1
J gene: TRBJ2-5
clone size: .
D gene: TRBD2
CDR3 DNA: TGCGCCAGCAGCGGTGGGACTAGCGGGAGTTGGGAGACCCAGTACTTC
CDR3 protein: CASSGGTSGSWETQYF

V gene: TRBV10-3
J gene: TRBJ2-6
clone size: .
D gene: TRBD1
CDR3 DNA: TGTGCCATTCACCCGGGACAGGGGGCTCTGGGGGCCAACGTCCTGACTTTC
CDR3 protein: CAIHPGQGALGANVLTF

V gene: TRBV2
J gene: TRBJ1-1
clone size: .
D gene: TRBD1
CDR3 DNA: TGTGCCAGCAGTGAAAGGACAGGGTTAACCACTGAAGCTTTCTTT
CDR3 protein: CASSERTGLTTEAFF

V gene: TRBV14
J gene: TRBJ2-6
clone size: .
D gene: .
CDR3 DNA: TGTGCCAGCAGCCAAGAGGCGATCCCAGGGGGGAGGAGCTCTGGGGCCAACGTCCTGACTTTC
CDR3 protein: CASSQEAIPGGRSSGANVLTF

V gene: TRBV6-6
J gene: TRBJ1-2
clone size: few
D gene: TRBD1
CDR3 DNA: TGTGCCAGCAGCCCACCGGGACAGGGAGGCTACACCTTC
CDR3 protein: CASSPPGQGGYTF

V gene: TRBV7-2
J gene: TRBJ1-3
clone size: .
D gene: .
CDR3 DNA: TGTGCCAGCAGCTTAGCGCTTGATTGGGGCGATAGAAACACCATATATTTT
CDR3 protein: CASSLALDWGDRNTIYF

V gene: TRBV30
J gene: TRBJ2-7
clone size: .
D gene: .
CDR3 DNA: TGTGCCGTTACCGGGGTTGGCGGTGCCTACGAGCAGTACTTC
CDR3 protein: CAVTGVGGAYEQYF

V gene: TRBV23-1
J gene: TRBJ2-1
clone size: .
D gene: TRBD2
CDR3 DNA: TGCGCCAGCAGTCAAAGTCTAGCGGGAGGTTCCTACAATGAGCAGTTCTTC
CDR3 protein: CASSQSLAGGSYNEQFF

V gene: TRBV30
J gene: TRBJ1-2
clone size: once
D gene: .
CDR3 DNA: TGTGCCTGGAGTGGAGTTGGCTACACCTTC
CDR3 protein: CAWSGVGYTF

V gene: TRBV28
J gene: TRBJ1-6
clone size: .
D gene: .
CDR3 DNA: TGTGCCAGCAGTTACGGACAGTCGAGTTCACCCCTCCACTTT
CDR3 protein: CASSYGQSSSPLHF